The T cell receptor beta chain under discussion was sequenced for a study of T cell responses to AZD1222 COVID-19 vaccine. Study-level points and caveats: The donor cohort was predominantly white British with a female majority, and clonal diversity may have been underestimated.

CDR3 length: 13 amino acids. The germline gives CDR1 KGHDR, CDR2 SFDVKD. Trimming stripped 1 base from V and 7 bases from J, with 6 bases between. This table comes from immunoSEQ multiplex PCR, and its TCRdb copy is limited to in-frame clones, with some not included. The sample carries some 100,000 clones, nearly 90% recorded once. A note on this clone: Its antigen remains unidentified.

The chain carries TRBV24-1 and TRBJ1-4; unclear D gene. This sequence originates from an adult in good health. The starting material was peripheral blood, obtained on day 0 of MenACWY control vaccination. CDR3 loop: CATSDLGFEKLFF. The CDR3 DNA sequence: TGTGCCACCAGTGATTTAGGCTTTGAAAAACTGTTTTTT.